Included here is one TCR beta chain sequence, with context. The target antigen is unknown. The entry originates in a study of T-cell reconstitution after alpha-beta-depleted transplantation in children. V was cut by 0 bases and J by 5 bases, with 10 bases left in between. The CDR3 is made up of 14 amino acids. Using unique molecular identifiers, the investigators prepared the TCRbeta library. MiXCR, applied by TCRdb to the PCR reads, yields one record per CDR3 protein. The data hold about 210,000 distinct CDR3 sequences, with approximately 17% observed a single time. Study-wide findings and caveats: Reportedly, only several hundred clones from non-depleted graft cells drove alpha-beta T-cell counts at about two months. Counts and diversity of T cells one year after transplant came mostly from newly produced T cells.

This sample comprised PBMCs, mostly from graft donor cells, obtained 360 days after TCRalphabeta/CD19-depleted stem cell transplant. The chain couples TRBV12-3 or TRBV12-4 to TRBJ1-2, with a possible D match to TRBD1 (5 bases). The origin of this receptor is a male patient between 2 and 9 years old who had a stem cell transplant for acute lymphoblastic leukemia, so the T cells may come from the graft donor. The CDR3 region is CASSLAIDSYGYTF. CDR3 nucleotide sequence: TGTGCCAGCAGTTTAGCCATAGACAGTTATGGCTACACCTTC.